Listed below are T cell receptor beta chains from one sample, sequenced in a study of CD8 T cells in ankylosing spondylitis. TCRdb analysed the 5' RACE reads with MiXCR anew, one entry per CDR3 protein. Here the sample spans nearly 250,000 distinct CDR3 sequences, roughly 32% being singletons. The sequenced sample was blood, either unsorted or a sorted T cell fraction (not recorded which). The receptors were sampled from a male donor with ankylosing spondylitis or in good health (not recorded which). Each CDR3 is given without its conserved first and last residue.

len: 13; j_gene: TRBJ1-6; v_gene: TRBV6-2/TRBV6-3; CDR3aa: ASSAPGTGGRALH
len: 11; j_gene: TRBJ2-7; v_gene: TRBV6-5; CDR3aa: ASSSTSRGEQY
len: 12; j_gene: TRBJ2-3; v_gene: TRBV7-7; CDR3aa: ASSLRGSADTQY
len: 15; j_gene: TRBJ2-2; v_gene: TRBV6-1; CDR3aa: ASSPSGTLPTTGELF
len: 12; j_gene: TRBJ2-7; v_gene: TRBV5-6; CDR3aa: ASSLRNRPYEQY
len: 14; j_gene: TRBJ2-7; v_gene: TRBV3-1; CDR3aa: ASSQKDHSSSYEQY
len: 10; j_gene: TRBJ2-1; v_gene: TRBV28; CDR3aa: ASRTSGNEQF
len: 13; j_gene: TRBJ1-3; v_gene: TRBV6-5; CDR3aa: ASSSLQGNGNTIY
len: 12; j_gene: TRBJ2-5; v_gene: TRBV28; CDR3aa: AIRPGLIQETQY
len: 11; j_gene: TRBJ2-3; v_gene: TRBV20-1; CDR3aa: SAPPGEGYTQY
len: 13; j_gene: TRBJ2-1; v_gene: TRBV6-4; CDR3aa: ASSEASGGADEQF
len: 13; j_gene: TRBJ2-3; v_gene: TRBV7-9; CDR3aa: ASSPHLRGTDTQY
len: 13; j_gene: TRBJ2-5; v_gene: TRBV7-8; CDR3aa: ASSPLTGLLETQY
len: 11; j_gene: TRBJ2-3; v_gene: TRBV20-1; CDR3aa: SARDSWTDTQY
len: 13; j_gene: TRBJ2-7; v_gene: TRBV7-7; CDR3aa: ASSLAMGNAYEQY
len: 12; j_gene: TRBJ1-2; v_gene: TRBV20-1; CDR3aa: STPLSAGQYGYT
len: 12; j_gene: TRBJ2-1; v_gene: TRBV5-5; CDR3aa: ASSPWGNGNEQF
len: 12; j_gene: TRBJ2-5; v_gene: TRBV6-1; CDR3aa: ASRPGTGSETQY
len: 12; j_gene: TRBJ1-6; v_gene: TRBV12-3/TRBV12-4; CDR3aa: ASSLDWRASPLH
len: 17; j_gene: TRBJ2-3; v_gene: TRBV20-1; CDR3aa: SARDFAAGGLSSTDTQY
len: 11; j_gene: TRBJ2-1; v_gene: TRBV20-1; CDR3aa: SANGGGDNEQF
len: 15; j_gene: TRBJ2-1; v_gene: TRBV12-3/TRBV12-4; CDR3aa: ASSLEWTGWVGNEQF
len: 13; j_gene: TRBJ2-1; v_gene: TRBV5-5; CDR3aa: ASTLGRSLVDEQF
len: 13; j_gene: TRBJ2-2; v_gene: TRBV3-1; CDR3aa: ATSQRGLGIGELF
len: 12; j_gene: TRBJ1-1; v_gene: TRBV10-3; CDR3aa: AISGGQGNTEAF
len: 11; j_gene: TRBJ2-7; v_gene: TRBV6-6; CDR3aa: ASSYGDLYEQY
len: 14; j_gene: TRBJ2-1; v_gene: TRBV6-5; CDR3aa: ASSYYPPDRGGEQF
len: 12; j_gene: TRBJ1-2; v_gene: TRBV7-8; CDR3aa: ASSLGWGTYGYT
len: 13; j_gene: TRBJ1-6; v_gene: TRBV27; CDR3aa: ASSFLDRTNSPLH
len: 16; j_gene: TRBJ2-5; v_gene: TRBV29-1; CDR3aa: SVGVLTSGGLYQETQY
len: 8; j_gene: TRBJ2-3; v_gene: TRBV29-1; CDR3aa: SVGGDTQY
len: 12; j_gene: TRBJ2-1; v_gene: TRBV6-5; CDR3aa: ASSYPGSYNEQF
len: 12; j_gene: TRBJ2-3; v_gene: TRBV7-2; CDR3aa: ASQPRALTDTQY
len: 12; j_gene: TRBJ2-2; v_gene: TRBV4-1; CDR3aa: ASSFRPKTGELF
len: 12; j_gene: TRBJ2-7; v_gene: TRBV20-1; CDR3aa: SAYTLITGYEQY
len: 8; j_gene: TRBJ2-1; v_gene: TRBV20-1; CDR3aa: SANRVDQF
len: 11; j_gene: TRBJ2-1; v_gene: TRBV7-8; CDR3aa: ASSSLGLNEQF
len: 10; j_gene: TRBJ1-6; v_gene: TRBV12-3/TRBV12-4; CDR3aa: ASMEGNSPLH
len: 12; j_gene: TRBJ1-6; v_gene: TRBV18; CDR3aa: ASSSDRENSPLH
len: 14; j_gene: TRBJ2-7; v_gene: TRBV7-9; CDR3aa: ASSSVGTAILYEQY
len: 12; j_gene: TRBJ2-3; v_gene: TRBV7-9; CDR3aa: ASSSDGPGDTQY